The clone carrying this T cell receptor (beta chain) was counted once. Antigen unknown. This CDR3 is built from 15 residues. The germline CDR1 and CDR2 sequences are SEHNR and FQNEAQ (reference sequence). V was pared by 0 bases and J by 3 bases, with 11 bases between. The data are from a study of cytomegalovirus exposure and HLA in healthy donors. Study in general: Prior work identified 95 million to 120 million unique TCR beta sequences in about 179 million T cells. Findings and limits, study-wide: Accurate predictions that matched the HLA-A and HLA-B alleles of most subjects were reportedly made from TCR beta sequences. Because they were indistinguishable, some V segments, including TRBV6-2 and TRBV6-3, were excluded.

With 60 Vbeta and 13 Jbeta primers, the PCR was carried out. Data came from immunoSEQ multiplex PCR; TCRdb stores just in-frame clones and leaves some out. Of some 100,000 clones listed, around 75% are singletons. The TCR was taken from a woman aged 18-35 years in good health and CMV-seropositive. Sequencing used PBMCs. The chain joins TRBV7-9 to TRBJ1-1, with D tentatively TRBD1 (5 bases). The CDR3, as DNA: TGTGCCAGCAGCTTAGCCAAGGGGTGGGACACTGAAGCTTTCTTT. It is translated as CASSLAKGWDTEAFF.